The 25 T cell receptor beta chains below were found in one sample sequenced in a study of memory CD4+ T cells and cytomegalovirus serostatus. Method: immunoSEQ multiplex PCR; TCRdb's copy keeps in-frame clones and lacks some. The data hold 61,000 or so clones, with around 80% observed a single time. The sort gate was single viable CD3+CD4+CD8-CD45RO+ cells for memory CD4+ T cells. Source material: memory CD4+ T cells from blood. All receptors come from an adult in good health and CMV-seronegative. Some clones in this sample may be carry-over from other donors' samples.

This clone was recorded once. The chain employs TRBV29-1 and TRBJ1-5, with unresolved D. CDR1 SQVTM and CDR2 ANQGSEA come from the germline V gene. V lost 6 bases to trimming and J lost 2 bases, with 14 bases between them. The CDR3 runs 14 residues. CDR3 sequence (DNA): TGCAGCGTCTGCCTCTCTGCGGGCAATCAGCCCCAGCATTTT. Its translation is CSVCLSAGNQPQHF.

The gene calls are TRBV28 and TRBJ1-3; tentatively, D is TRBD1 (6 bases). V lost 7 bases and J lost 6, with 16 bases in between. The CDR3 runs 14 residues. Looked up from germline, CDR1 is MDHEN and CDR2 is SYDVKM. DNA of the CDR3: TGTGCCAGCATGGTGCGGGGGCCCTTAAACACCATATATTTT. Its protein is CASMVRGPLNTIYF.

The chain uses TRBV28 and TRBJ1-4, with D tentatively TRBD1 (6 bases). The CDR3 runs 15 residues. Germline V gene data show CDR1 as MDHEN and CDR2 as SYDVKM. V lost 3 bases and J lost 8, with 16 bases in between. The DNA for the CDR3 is TGTGCCAGCAGTTTTTCGGGGGGCCTGAAGGAAAAACTGTTTTTT. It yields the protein CASSFSGGLKEKLFF.

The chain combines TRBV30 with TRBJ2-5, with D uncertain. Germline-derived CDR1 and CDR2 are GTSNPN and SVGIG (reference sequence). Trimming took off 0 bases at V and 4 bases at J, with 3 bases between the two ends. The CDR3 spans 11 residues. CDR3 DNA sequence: TGTGCCTGGAGTGTGACAGAGACCCAGTACTTC. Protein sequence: CAWSVTETQYF.

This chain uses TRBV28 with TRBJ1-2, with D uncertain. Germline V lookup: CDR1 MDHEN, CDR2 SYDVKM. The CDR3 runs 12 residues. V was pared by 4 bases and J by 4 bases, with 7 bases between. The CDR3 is CASSYVGYGYTF. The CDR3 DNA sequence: TGTGCCAGCAGTTATGTAGGCTATGGCTACACCTTC.

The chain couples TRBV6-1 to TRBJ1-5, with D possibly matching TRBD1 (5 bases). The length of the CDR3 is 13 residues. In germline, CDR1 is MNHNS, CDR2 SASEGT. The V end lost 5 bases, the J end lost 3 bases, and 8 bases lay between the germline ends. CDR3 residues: CASSRTYNQPQHF. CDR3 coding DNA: TGTGCCAGCAGTCGGACATACAATCAGCCCCAGCATTTT.

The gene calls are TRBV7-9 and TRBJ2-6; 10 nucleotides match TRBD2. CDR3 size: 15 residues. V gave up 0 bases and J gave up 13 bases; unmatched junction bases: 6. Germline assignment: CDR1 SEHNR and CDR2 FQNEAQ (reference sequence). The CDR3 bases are TGTGCCAGCAGCTTAGCGCTGCTAGCGGGGGTAGTCCTGACTTTC. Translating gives CASSLALLAGVVLTF. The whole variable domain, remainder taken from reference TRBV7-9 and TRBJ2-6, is DTGVSQNPRHKITKRGQNVTFRCDPISEHNRLYWYRQTLGQGPEFLTYFQNEAQLEKSRLLSDRFSAERPKGSFSTLEIQRTEQGDSAMYLCASSLALLAGVVLTFGAGSRLTVL.

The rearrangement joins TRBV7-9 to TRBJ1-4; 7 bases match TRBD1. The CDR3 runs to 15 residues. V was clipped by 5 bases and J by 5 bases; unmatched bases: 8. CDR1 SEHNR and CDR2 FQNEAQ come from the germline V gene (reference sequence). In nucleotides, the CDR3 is TGTGCCAGCAGCGTCACAGGGGCGACGAATGAAAAACTGTTTTTT. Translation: CASSVTGATNEKLFF.

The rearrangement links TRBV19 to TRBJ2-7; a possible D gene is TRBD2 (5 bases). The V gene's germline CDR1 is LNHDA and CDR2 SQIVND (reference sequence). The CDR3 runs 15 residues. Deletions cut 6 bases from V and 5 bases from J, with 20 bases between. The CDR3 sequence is CASSPSDAGRNEQYF. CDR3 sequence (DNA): TGTGCCAGTAGCCCCTCCGACGCGGGTCGGAACGAGCAGTACTTC.

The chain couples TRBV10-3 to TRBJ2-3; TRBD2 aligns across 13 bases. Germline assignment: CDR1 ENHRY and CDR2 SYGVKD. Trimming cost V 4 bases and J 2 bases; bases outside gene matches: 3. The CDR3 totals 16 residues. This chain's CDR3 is CAISGTSGGYTDTQYF. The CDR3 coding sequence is TGTGCCATCAGTGGGACTAGCGGGGGATACACAGATACGCAGTATTTT.

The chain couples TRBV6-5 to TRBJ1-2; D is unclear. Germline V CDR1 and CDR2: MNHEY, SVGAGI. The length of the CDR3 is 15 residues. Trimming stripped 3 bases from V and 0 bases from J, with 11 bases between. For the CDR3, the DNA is TGTGCCAGCAGTTATGAGCGGGGTTCTAACTATGGCTACACCTTC. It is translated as CASSYERGSNYGYTF.

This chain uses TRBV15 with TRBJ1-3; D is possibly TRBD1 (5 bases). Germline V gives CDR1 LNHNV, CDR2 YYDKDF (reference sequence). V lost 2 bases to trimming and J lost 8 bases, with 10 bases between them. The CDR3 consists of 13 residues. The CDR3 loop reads CATSRRQGDTIYF. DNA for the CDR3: TGTGCCACCAGCAGAAGGCAGGGCGACACCATATATTTT.

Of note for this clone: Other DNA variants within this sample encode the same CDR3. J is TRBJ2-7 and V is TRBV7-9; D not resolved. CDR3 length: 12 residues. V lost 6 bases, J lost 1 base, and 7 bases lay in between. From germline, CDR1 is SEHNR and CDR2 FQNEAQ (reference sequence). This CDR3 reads CASSLESYEQYF. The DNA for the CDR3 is TGTGCCAGCAGTCTGGAGTCCTACGAGCAGTACTTC.

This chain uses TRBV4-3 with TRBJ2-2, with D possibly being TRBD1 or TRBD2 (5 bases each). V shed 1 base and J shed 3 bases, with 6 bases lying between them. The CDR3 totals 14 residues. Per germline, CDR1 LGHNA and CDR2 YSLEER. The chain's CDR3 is CASSQGGYTGELFF. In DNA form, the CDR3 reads TGCGCCAGCAGCCAAGGGGGGTACACCGGGGAGCTGTTTTTT.

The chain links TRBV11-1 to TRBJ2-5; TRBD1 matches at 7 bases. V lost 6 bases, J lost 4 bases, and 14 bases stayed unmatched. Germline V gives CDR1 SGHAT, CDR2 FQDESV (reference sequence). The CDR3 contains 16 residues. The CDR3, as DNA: TGTGCCAGCAGTCCAAACCGGTGGAACAGGGGAGAGACCCAGTACTTC. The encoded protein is CASSPNRWNRGETQYF.

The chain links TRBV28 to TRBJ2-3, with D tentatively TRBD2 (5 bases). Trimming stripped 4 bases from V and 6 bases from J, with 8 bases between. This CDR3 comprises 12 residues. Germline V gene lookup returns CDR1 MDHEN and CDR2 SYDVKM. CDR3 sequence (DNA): TGTGCCAGCAGTTCCCCGGGGGATACGCAGTATTTT. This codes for CASSSPGDTQYF.

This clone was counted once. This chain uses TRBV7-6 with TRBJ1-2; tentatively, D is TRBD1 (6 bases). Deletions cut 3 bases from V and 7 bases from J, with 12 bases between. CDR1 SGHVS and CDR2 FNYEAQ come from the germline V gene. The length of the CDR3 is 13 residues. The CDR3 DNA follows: TGTGCCAGCAGCTTCCGGACAGAGGGTGGCTACACCTTC. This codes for CASSFRTEGGYTF.

For the CDR3, the DNA is TGTGCCAGCTCACCACCGGACAGGGGGAAGTCCTACGAGCAGTACTTC. Translating it yields CASSPPDRGKSYEQYF. The chain joins TRBV18 to TRBJ2-7; 10 bases are shared with TRBD1. The CDR3 length is 16 residues. V dropped 0 bases and J dropped 1; count of bases not matched to a gene: 3. CDR1 KGHSH and CDR2 LQKENI come from the germline V gene.

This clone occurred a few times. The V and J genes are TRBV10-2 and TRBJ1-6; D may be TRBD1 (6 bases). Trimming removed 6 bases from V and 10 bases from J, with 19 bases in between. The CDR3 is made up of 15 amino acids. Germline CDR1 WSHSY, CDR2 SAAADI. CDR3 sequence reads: CASSRSGKGESPLHF. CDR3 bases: TGCGCCAGCAGCCGTTCAGGGAAGGGGGAATCACCCCTCCACTTT.

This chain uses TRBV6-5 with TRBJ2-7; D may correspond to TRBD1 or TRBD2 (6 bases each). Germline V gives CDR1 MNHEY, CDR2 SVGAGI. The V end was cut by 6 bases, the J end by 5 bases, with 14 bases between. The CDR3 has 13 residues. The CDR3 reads CASRDQGRNEQYF. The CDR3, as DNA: TGTGCCAGCAGGGACCAGGGGAGGAACGAGCAGTACTTC.

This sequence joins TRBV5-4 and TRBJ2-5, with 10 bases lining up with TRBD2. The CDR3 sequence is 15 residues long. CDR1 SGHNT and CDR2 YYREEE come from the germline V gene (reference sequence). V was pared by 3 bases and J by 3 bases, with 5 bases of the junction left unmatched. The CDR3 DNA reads TGTGCCAGCAGCTCTGGACTAGCGGCCGAAGAGACCCAGTACTTC. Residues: CASSSGLAAEETQYF.

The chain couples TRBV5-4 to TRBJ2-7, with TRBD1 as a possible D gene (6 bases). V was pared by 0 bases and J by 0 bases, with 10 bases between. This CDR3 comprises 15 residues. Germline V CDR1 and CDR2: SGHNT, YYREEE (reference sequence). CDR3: CASSLDQGPSYEQYF. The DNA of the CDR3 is TGTGCCAGCAGCTTGGATCAGGGGCCCTCCTACGAGCAGTACTTC.

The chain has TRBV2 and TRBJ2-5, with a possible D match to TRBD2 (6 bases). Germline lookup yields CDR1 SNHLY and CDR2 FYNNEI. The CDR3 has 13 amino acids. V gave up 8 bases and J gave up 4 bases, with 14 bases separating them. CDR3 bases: TGTGCCAGCGGAACTAGCCTGAGAGAGACCCAGTACTTC. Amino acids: CASGTSLRETQYF.

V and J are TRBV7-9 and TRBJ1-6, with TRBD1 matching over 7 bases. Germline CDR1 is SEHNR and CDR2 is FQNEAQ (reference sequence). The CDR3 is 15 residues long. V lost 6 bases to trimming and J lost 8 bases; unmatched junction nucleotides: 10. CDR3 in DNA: TGTGCCAGCAGAAAGGGGGCAGGCCAAGATTCACCCCTCCACTTT. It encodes CASRKGAGQDSPLHF.

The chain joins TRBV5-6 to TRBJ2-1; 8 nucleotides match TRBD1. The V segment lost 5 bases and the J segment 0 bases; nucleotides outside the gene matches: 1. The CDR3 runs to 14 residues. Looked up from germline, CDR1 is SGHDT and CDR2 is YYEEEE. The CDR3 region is CASSDRGSYNEQFF. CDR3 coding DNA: TGTGCCAGCAGTGACAGGGGCTCCTACAATGAGCAGTTCTTC. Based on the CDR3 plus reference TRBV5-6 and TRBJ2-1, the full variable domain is DAGVTQSPTHLIKTRGQQVTLRCSPKSGHDTVSWYQQALGQGPQFIFQYYEEEERQRGNFPDRFSGHQFPNYSSELNVNALLLGDSALYLCASSDRGSYNEQFFGPGTRLTVL.